This T cell receptor (beta chain) was found in a study of blood T cell repertoires in COVID-19. At the level of the study: The samples span acute and convalescent COVID-19 from the United States, Italy and Spain. Sources were T cells, B-cell-depleted T cells, or PBMCs; the material itself was cDNA or gDNA.

Clones were sequenced by immunoSEQ multiplex PCR, and TCRdb holds only the in-frame ones, with some missing. The sample has approximately 64,000 clones; nearly 90% are singletons. This clone was observed once. The TCR was taken from a man in his 70s with acute or convalescent COVID-19. The sample taken for sequencing was peripheral blood.

CDR3 sequence reads: CASSSLPPVLAGAVETQYF. The CDR3 bases are TGTGCCAGCAGCTCCCTCCCCCCCGTACTAGCGGGGGCTGTGGAGACCCAGTACTTC. J is TRBJ2-5 and V is TRBV7-9; TRBD2 matches 11 bases. The CDR3 has 19 amino acids. Unmatched junction bases numbered 18, after V lost 4 bases and J lost 5 bases. CDR1 and CDR2 (germline): SEHNR, FQNEAQ (reference sequence).